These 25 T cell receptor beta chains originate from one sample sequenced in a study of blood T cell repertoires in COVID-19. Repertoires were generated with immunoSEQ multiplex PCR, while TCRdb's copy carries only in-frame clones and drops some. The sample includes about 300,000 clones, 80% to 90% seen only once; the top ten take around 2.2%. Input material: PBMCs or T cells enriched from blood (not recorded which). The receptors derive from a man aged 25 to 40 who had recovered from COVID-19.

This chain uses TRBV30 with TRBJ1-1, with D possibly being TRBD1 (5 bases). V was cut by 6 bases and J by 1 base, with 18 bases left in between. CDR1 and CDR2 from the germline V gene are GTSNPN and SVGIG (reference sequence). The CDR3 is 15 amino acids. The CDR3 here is CACSGGGKENTEAFF. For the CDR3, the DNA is TGTGCCTGTTCGGGGGGAGGAAAGGAGAACACTGAAGCTTTCTTT.

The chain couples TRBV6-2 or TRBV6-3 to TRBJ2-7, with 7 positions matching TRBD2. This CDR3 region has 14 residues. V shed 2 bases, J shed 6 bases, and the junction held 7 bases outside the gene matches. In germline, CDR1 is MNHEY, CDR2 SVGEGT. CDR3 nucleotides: TGTGCCAGCAGTTACGCGGGGGACCTCCCCGAGCAGTACTTC. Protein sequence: CASSYAGDLPEQYF.

CDR3 region: CASSFPAQETQYF. The CDR3 nucleotides are TGTGCCAGCAGCTTTCCTGCGCAAGAGACCCAGTACTTC. The chain uses TRBV5-6 and TRBJ2-5, with no clear D. Per germline, CDR1 SGHDT and CDR2 YYEEEE. This CDR3 is 13 amino acids long. V was clipped by 2 bases and J by 2 bases, with 7 bases between them.

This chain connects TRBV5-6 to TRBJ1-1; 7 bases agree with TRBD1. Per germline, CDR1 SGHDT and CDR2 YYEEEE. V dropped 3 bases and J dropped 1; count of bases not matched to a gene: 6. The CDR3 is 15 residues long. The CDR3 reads CASSSVRQGNTEAFF. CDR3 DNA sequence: TGTGCCAGCAGCTCGGTAAGACAGGGGAACACTGAAGCTTTCTTT.

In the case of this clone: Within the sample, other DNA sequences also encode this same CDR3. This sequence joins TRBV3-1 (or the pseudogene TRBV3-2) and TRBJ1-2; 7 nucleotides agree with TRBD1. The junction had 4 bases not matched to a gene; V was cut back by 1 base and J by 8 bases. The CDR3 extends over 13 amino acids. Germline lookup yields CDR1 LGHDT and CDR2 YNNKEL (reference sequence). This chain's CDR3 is CASSQVSGGGYTF. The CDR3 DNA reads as TGTGCCAGCAGCCAAGTATCAGGGGGAGGCTACACCTTC.

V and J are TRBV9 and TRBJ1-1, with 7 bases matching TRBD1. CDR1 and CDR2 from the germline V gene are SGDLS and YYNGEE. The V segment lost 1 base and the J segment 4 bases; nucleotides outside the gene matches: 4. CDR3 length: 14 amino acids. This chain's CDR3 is CASSVQGVGTEAFF. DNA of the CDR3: TGTGCCAGCAGCGTACAGGGGGTGGGCACTGAAGCTTTCTTT.

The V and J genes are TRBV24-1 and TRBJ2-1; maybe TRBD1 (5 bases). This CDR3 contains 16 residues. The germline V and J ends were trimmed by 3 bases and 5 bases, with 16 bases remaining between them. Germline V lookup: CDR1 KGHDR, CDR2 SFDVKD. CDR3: CATSDPGSENDNEQFF. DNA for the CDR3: TGTGCCACCAGTGATCCAGGGTCCGAGAATGACAATGAGCAGTTCTTC.

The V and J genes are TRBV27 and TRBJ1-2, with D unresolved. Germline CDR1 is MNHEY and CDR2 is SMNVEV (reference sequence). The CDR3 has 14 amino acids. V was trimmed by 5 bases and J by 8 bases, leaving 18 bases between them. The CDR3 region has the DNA TGTGCCAGCAGTCCCTCAGGCCGGATGAGAGGCTACACCTTC. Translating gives CASSPSGRMRGYTF.

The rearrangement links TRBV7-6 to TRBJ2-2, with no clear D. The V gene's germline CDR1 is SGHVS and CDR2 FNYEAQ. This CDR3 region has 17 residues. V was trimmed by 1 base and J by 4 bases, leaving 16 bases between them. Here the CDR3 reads CASSLVLPSSLTGELFF. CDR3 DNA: TGTGCCAGCAGCTTAGTTCTCCCCTCGAGCCTCACCGGGGAGCTGTTTTTT.

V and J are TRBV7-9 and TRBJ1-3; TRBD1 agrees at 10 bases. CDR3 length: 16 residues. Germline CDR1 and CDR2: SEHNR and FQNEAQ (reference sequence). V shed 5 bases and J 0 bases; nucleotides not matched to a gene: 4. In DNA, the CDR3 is TGTGCCAGCAGCCGGGGACAGGGGAGCTCTGGAAACACCATATATTTT. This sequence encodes CASSRGQGSSGNTIYF.

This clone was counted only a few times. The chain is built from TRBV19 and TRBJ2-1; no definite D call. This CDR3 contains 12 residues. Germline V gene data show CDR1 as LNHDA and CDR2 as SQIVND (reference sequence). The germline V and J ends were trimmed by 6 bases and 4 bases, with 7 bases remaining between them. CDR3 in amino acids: CASSHLYNEQFF. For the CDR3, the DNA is TGTGCCAGTAGCCATCTATACAATGAGCAGTTCTTC.

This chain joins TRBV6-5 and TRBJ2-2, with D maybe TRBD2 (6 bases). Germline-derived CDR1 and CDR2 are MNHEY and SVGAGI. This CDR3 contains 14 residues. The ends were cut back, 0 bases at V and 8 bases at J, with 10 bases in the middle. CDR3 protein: CASSYSEGAGELFF. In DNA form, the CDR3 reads TGTGCCAGCAGTTACTCGGAGGGAGCGGGGGAGCTGTTTTTT.

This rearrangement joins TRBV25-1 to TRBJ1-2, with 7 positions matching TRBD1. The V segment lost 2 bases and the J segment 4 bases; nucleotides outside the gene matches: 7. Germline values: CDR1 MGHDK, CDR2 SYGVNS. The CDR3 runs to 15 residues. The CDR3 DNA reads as TGTGCCAGCAGTGAAGGGGGACAGCCGTTCTATGGCTACACCTTC. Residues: CASSEGGQPFYGYTF.

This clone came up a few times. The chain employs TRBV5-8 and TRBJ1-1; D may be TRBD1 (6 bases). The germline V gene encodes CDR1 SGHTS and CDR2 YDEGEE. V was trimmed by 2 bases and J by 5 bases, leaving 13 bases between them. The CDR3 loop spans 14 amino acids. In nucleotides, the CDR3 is TGTGCCAGCAGCTTCACAGGGTATAGGACTGAAGCTTTCTTT. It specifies CASSFTGYRTEAFF.

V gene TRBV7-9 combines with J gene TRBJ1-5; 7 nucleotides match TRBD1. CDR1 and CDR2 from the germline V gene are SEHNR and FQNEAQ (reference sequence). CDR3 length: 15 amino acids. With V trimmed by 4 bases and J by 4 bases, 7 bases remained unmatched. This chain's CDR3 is CASSSDREPNQPQHF. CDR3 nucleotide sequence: TGTGCCAGCAGCTCAGACAGGGAACCTAATCAGCCCCAGCATTTT.

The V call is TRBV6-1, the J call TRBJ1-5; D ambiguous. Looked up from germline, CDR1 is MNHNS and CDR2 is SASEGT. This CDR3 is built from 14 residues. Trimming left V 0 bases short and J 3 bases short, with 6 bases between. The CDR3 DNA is TGTGCCAGCAGTGAAGCACAGCTCAATCAGCCCCAGCATTTT. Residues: CASSEAQLNQPQHF.

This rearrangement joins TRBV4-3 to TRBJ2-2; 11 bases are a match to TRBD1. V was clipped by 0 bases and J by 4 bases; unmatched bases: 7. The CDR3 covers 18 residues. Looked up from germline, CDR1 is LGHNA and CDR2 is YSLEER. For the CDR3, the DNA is TGCGCCAGCAGCCAAGAAGTCCCGGGACAGGGGGGCACCGGGGAGCTGTTTTTT. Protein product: CASSQEVPGQGGTGELFF.

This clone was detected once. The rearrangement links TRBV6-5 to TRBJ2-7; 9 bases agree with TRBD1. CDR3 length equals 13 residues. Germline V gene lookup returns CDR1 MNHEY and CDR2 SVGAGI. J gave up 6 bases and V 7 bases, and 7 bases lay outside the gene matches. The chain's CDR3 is CASTTGGISEQYF. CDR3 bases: TGTGCCAGCACCACAGGGGGCATCAGCGAGCAGTACTTC.

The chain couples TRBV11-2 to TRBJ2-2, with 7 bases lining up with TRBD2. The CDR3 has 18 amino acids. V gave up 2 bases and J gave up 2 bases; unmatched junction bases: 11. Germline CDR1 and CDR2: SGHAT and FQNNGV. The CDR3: CASSLTHRAGDNTGELFF. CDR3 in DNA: TGTGCCAGCAGCTTAACCCACCGGGCGGGGGACAACACCGGGGAGCTGTTTTTT.

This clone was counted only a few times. The CDR3 DNA sequence: TGTGCCAGCTCACCACCGGGACAGGGGGTGAACACTGAAGCTTTCTTT. Encoded protein: CASSPPGQGVNTEAFF. This rearrangement joins TRBV18 to TRBJ1-1; 11 bases agree with TRBD1. Germline assignment: CDR1 KGHSH and CDR2 LQKENI. The CDR3 length is 16 residues. Unmatched junction bases numbered 0, after V lost 0 bases and J lost 0 bases. Complete variable domain (other parts from reference TRBV18 and TRBJ1-1): NAGVMQNPRHLVRRRGQEARLRCSPMKGHSHVYWYRQLPEEGLKFMVYLQKENIIDESGMPKERFSAEFPKEGPSILRIQQVVRGDSAAYFCASSPPGQGVNTEAFFGQGTRLTVV.

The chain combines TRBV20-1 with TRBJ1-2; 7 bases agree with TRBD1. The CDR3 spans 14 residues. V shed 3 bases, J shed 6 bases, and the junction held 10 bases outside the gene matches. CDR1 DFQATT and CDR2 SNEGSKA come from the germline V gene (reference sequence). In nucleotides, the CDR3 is TGCAGTGCTAGTGACAGGGCGGGGTGGGATGGCTACACCTTC. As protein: CSASDRAGWDGYTF.

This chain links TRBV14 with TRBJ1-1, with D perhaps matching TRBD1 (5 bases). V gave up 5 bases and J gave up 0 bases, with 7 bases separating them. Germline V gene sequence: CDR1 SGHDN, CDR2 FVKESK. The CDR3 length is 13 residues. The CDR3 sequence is CASSWDLNTEAFF. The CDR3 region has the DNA TGTGCCAGCAGCTGGGACTTGAACACTGAAGCTTTCTTT.

CDR3 in DNA: TGCGCCAGCAGCTTCCGGGGCACAGATACGCAGTATTTT. Protein: CASSFRGTDTQYF. The chain couples TRBV5-1 to TRBJ2-3; no definite D call. The CDR3 runs to 13 residues. The V end was cut by 2 bases, the J end by 1 base, with 5 bases between. The germline V gene encodes CDR1 SGHRS and CDR2 YFSETQ.

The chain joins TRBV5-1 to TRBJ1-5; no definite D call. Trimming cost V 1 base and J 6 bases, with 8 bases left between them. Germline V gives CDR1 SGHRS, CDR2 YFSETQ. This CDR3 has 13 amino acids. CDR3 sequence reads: CASSLSLAQPQHF. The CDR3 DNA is TGCGCCAGCAGCTTGTCATTGGCTCAGCCCCAGCATTTT.

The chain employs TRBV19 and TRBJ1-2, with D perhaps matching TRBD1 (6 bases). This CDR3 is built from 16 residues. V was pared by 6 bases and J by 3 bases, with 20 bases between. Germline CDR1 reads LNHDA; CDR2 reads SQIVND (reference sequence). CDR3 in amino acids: CASRGTKNTKDYGYTF. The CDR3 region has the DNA TGTGCCAGTAGGGGGACAAAGAATACGAAGGACTATGGCTACACCTTC.